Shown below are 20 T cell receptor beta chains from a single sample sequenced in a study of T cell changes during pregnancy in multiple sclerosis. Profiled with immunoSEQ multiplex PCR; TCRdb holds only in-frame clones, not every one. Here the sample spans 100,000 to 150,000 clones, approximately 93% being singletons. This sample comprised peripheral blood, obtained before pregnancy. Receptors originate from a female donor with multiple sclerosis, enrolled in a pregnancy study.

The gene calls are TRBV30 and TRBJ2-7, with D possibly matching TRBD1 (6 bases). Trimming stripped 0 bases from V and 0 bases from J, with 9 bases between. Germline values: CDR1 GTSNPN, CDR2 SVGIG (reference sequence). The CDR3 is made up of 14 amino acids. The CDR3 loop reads CAWSVRTVSYEQYF. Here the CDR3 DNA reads TGTGCCTGGAGTGTAAGGACAGTCTCCTACGAGCAGTACTTC.

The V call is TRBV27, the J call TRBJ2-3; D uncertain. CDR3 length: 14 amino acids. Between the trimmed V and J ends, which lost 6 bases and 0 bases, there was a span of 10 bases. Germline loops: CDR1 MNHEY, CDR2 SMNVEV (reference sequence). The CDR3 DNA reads TGTGCCAGCAGCCCCGAGCTCAGCACAGATACGCAGTATTTT. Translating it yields CASSPELSTDTQYF.

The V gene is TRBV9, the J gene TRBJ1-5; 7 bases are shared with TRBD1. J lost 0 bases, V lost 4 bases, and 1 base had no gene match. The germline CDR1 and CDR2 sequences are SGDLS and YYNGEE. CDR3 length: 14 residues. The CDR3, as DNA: TGTGCCAGCAGCAGACAGGGTAGCAATCAGCCCCAGCATTTT. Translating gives CASSRQGSNQPQHF.

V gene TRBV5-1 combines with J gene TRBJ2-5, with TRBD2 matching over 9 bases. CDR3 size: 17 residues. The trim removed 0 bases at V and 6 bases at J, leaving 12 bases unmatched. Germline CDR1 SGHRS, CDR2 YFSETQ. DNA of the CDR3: TGCGCCAGCAGCTTGGGAGCACCTAGCGGGGCGAGTCAGACCCAGTACTTC. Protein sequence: CASSLGAPSGASQTQYF. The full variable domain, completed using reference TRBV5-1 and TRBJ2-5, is KAGVTQTPRYLIKTRGQQVTLSCSPISGHRSVSWYQQTPGQGLQFLFEYFSETQRNKGNFPGRFSGRQFSNSRSEMNVSTLELGDSALYLCASSLGAPSGASQTQYFGPGTRLLVL.

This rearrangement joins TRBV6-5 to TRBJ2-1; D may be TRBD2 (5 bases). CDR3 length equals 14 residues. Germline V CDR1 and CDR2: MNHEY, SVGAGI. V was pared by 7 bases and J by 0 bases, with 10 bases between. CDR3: CASKRESSYNEQFF. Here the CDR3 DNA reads TGTGCCAGCAAAAGGGAGAGCTCCTACAATGAGCAGTTCTTC.

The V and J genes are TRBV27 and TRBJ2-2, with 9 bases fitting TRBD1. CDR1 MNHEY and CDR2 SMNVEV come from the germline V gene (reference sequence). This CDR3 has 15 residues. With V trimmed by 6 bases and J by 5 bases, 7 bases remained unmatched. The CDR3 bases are TGTGCCAGCAGGAAAAGACAGGGGGGTACCGGGGAGCTGTTTTTT. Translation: CASRKRQGGTGELFF.

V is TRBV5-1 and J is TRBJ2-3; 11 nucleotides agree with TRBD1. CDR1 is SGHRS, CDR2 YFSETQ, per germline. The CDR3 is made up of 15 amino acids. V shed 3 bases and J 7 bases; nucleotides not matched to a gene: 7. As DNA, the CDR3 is TGCGCCAGCAGCTACGGGACAGGGGGTAGAAATACGCAGTATTTT. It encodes CASSYGTGGRNTQYF.

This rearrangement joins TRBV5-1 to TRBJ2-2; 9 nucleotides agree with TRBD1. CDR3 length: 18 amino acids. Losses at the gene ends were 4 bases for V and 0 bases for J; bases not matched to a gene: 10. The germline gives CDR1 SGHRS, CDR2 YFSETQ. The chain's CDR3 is CASSSRTGARTNTGELFF. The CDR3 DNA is TGCGCCAGCAGCAGCAGGACAGGGGCCCGGACGAACACCGGGGAGCTGTTTTTT.

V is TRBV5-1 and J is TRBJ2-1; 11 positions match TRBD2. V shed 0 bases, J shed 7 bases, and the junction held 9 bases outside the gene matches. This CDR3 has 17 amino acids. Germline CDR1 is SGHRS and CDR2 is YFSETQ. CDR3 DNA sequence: TGCGCCAGCAGCTTGGAAAGACTAGCGGGGTCTCGGAATGAGCAGTTCTTC. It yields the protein CASSLERLAGSRNEQFF. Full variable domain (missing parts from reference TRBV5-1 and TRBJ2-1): KAGVTQTPRYLIKTRGQQVTLSCSPISGHRSVSWYQQTPGQGLQFLFEYFSETQRNKGNFPGRFSGRQFSNSRSEMNVSTLELGDSALYLCASSLERLAGSRNEQFFGPGTRLTVL.

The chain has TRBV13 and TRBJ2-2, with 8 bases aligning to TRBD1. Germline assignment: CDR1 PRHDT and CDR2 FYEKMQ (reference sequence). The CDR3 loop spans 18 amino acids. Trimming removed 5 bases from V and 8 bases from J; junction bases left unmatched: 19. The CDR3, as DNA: TGTGCCAGCAGCCTGGGGGGTTCCCGGACAGGGAATATTGGGGAGCTGTTTTTT. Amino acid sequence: CASSLGGSRTGNIGELFF.

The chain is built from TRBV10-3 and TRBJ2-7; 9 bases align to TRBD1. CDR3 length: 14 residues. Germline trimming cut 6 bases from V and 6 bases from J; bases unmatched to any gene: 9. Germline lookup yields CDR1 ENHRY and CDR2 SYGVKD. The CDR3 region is CAISFGTGFAEQYF. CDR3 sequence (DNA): TGTGCCATCAGCTTCGGGACAGGGTTTGCCGAGCAGTACTTC.

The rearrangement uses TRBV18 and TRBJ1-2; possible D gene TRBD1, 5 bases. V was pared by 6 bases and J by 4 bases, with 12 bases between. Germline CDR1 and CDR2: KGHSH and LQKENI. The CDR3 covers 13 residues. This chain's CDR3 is CASSGLEGYGYTF. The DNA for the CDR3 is TGTGCCAGCTCGGGACTCGAAGGCTATGGCTACACCTTC. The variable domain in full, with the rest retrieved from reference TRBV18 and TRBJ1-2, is NAGVMQNPRHLVRRRGQEARLRCSPMKGHSHVYWYRQLPEEGLKFMVYLQKENIIDESGMPKERFSAEFPKEGPSILRIQQVVRGDSAAYFCASSGLEGYGYTFGSGTRLTVV.

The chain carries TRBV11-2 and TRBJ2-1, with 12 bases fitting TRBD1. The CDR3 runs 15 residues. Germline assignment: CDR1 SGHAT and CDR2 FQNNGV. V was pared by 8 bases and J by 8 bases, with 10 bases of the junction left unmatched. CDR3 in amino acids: CASGRGTGGIYEQFF. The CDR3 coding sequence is TGTGCCAGCGGAAGGGGGACAGGGGGCATCTATGAGCAGTTCTTC. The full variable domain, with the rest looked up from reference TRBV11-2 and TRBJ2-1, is EAGVAQSPRYKIIEKRQSVAFWCNPISGHATLYWYQQILGQGPKLLIQFQNNGVVDDSQLPKDRFSAERLKGVDSTLKIQPAKLEDSAVYLCASGRGTGGIYEQFFGPGTRLTVL.

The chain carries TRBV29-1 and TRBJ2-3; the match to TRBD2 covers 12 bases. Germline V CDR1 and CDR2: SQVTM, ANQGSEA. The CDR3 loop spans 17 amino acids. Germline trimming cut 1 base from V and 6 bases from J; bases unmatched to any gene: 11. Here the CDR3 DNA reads TGCAGCGTTGAAGGTCCTCGACTAGCGGGAGAATTGGATACGCAGTATTTT. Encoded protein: CSVEGPRLAGELDTQYF.

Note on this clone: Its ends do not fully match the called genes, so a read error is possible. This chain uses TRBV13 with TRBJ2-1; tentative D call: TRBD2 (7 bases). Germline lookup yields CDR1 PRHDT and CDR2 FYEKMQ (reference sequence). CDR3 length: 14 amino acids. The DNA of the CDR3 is TGTGCCAGCACCTTAGGGGGGGGTGGAAATGAGCAGTTCTTC. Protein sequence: CASTLGGGGNEQFF.

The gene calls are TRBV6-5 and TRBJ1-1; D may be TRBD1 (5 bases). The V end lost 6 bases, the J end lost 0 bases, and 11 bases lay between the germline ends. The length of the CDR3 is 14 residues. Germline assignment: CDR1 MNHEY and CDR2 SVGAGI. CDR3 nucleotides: TGTGCCAGCAGGGCGGGGGGATTGAACACTGAAGCTTTCTTT. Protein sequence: CASRAGGLNTEAFF.

CDR3 protein: CASSYSGYEGGYTF. The CDR3 nucleotides are TGTGCCAGCAGTTACTCAGGGTATGAGGGTGGCTACACCTTC. The chain joins TRBV6-5 to TRBJ1-2; the D is unclear. This CDR3 has 14 amino acids. Looked up from germline, CDR1 is MNHEY and CDR2 is SVGAGI. Between the trimmed V and J ends, which lost 0 bases and 7 bases, there was a span of 12 bases.

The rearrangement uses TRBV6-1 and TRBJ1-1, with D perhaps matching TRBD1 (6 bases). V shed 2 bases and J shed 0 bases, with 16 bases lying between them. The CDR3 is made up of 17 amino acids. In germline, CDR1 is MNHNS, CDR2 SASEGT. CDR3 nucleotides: TGTGCCAGCAGTGAACATGGGACAAGATTTATGAACACTGAAGCTTTCTTT. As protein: CASSEHGTRFMNTEAFF.

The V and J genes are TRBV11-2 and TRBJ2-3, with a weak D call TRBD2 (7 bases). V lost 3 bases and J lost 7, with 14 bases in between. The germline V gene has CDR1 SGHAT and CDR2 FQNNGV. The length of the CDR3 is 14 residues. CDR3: CASSLGASGYTQYF. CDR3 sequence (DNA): TGTGCCAGCAGCTTGGGGGCTAGCGGTTATACGCAGTATTTT.

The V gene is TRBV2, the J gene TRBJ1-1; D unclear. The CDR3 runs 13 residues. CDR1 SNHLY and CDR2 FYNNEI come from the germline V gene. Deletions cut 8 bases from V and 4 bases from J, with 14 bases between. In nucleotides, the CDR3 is TGTGCCAGCGCCTTTGAGGTTGGCACTGAAGCTTTCTTT. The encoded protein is CASAFEVGTEAFF.